This T cell receptor beta chain appears in the sequencing data of a study of identical twins. Healthy Caucasian individuals made up all the donors. Study outcomes and limitations: Carriage of fewer insertions was seen in abundant cord blood beta clonotypes, whereas memory repertoires showed none. Partial confounding of zero-insertion analyses by invariant MAIT and iNKT cells was possible.

The germline V gene has CDR1 SGHRS and CDR2 YFSETQ. This CDR3 is built from 14 residues. Trimming removed 3 bases at V and 5 bases at J, with 15 bases between. It was template switching that added a universal primer site, and there were unique molecular identifiers on the cDNA. In TCRdb, the 5' RACE reads were re-called with MiXCR into one record per CDR3 protein. The data contain fewer than 250,000 distinct CDR3 sequences, 6% to 8.5% of them singletons. The table lists this clonotype with many counts. As yet, its antigen is unknown. The sample was also linked to a second study, of yellow fever vaccine responses in identical twins.

The TCR sequence derives from a woman aged 18-29 years in good health. The chain employs TRBV5-1 and TRBJ2-7, with TRBD2 as a possible D gene (6 bases). The source material was CD8+ T cells sorted from blood. The DNA of the CDR3 is TGCGCCAGCAGCTACGGGACTGCGCTCGACGAGCAGTACTTC. Residues: CASSYGTALDEQYF.